This record looks at one T cell receptor (beta chain) sequence and its context. Its specificity is not known. Starting material for each TCR library was around 4,000 ng of total RNA. TCRalpha and TCRbeta cDNA was put through two nested PCRs of roughly 17 and 9 cycles. One entry per CDR3 protein, without DNA, is what TCRdb gives after re-calling the 5' RACE reads. Seen in this sample are 150,000 to 200,000 distinct CDR3 sequences; the ten most common clones hold roughly 2.3%. These data originate in a study of monozygotic twins with inflammatory bowel disease. General study points: Healthy twins showed more clonotype sharing with others than IBD patients, especially patients with disease activity. The analysis did not separate different T cell subtypes.

This CDR3 contains 15 residues. Looked up from germline, CDR1 is LNHDA and CDR2 is SQIVND (reference sequence). Sequenced sample: blood. This TCR was recovered from a human donor with ulcerative colitis or Crohn's disease, or a healthy co-twin of an affected twin (not recorded which). This chain joins TRBV19 and TRBJ2-2; the D call of TRBD1 rests on TCRdb alone, since no DNA is present to check it. This CDR3 reads CASSPFTGTTGELFF.